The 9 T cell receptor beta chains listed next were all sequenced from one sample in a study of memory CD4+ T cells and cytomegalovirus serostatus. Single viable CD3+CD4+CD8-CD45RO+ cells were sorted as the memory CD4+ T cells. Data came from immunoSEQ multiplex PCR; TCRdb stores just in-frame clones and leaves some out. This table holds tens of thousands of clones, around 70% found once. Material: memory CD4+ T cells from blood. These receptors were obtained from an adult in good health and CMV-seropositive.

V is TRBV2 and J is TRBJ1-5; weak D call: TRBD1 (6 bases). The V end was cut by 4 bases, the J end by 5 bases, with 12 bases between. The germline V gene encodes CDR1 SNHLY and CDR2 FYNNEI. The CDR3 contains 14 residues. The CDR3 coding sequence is TGTGCCAGCAGTGGTCAGGGGAGGGATCAGCCCCAGCATTTT. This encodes CASSGQGRDQPQHF.

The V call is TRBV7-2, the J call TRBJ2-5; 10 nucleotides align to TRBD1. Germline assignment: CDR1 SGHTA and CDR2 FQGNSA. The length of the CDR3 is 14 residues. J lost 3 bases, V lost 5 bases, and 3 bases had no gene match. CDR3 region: CASSKGTGEETQYF. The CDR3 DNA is TGTGCCAGCAGCAAAGGGACAGGGGAAGAGACCCAGTACTTC.

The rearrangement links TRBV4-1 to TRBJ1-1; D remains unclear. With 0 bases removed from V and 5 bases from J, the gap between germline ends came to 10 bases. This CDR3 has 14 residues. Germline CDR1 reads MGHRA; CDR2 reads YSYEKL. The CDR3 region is CASSQDNGDTEAFF. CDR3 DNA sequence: TGCGCCAGCAGCCAAGATAATGGGGATACTGAAGCTTTCTTT.

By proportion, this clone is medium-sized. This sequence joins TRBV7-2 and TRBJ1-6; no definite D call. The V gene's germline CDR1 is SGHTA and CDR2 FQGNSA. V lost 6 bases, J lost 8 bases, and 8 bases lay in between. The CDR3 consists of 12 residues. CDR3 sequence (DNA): TGTGCCAGCAGAATACAGCATTCACCCCTCCACTTT. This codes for CASRIQHSPLHF.

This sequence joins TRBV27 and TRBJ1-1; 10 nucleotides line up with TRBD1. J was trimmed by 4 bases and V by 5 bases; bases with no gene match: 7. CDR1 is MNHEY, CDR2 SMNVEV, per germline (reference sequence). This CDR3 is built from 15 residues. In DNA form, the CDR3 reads TGTGCCAGCAGTACCCCGACAGGGGGCCGCACTGAAGCTTTCTTT. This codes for CASSTPTGGRTEAFF.

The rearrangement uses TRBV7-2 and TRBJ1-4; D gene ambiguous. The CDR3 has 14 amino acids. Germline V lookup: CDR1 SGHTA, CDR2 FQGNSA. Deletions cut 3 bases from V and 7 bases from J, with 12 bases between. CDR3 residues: CASSFSSGTEKLFF. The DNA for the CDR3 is TGTGCCAGCAGCTTTAGTTCAGGCACTGAAAAACTGTTTTTT. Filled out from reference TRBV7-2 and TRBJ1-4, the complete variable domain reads GAGVSQSPSNKVTEKGKDVELRCDPISGHTALYWYRQSLGQGLEFLIYFQGNSAPDKSGLPSDRFSAERTGGSVSTLTIQRTQQEDSAVYLCASSFSSGTEKLFFGSGTQLSVL.

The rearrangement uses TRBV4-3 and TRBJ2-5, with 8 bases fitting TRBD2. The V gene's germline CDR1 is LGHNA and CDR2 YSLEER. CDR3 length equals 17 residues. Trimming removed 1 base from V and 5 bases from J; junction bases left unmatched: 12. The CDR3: CASSQGTDGRGEETQYF. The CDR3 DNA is TGCGCCAGCAGCCAAGGGACCGATGGGCGGGGGGAGGAGACCCAGTACTTC.

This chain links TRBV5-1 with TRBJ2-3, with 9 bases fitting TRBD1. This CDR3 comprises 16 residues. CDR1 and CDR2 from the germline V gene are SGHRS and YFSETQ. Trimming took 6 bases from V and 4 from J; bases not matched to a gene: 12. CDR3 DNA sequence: TGCGCCAGCATCCGGGGGTCGGGACAGGGTGCAGATACGCAGTATTTT. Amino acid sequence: CASIRGSGQGADTQYF.

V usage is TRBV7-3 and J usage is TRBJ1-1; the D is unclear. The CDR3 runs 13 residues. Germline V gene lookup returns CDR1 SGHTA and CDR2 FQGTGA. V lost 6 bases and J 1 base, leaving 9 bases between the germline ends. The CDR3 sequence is CASRRTGNTEAFF. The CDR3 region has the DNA TGTGCCAGCAGACGAACCGGGAACACTGAAGCTTTCTTT.